Presented here are 17 T cell receptor beta chains from one specimen sequenced in a study of immune heterogeneity within non-small cell lung tumors. A first 10-cycle multiplex round used 32 V-gene and 13 J-gene primers on TCR beta CDR3. TCRdb re-analysed the multiplex PCR reads in MiXCR, keeping a single row per CDR3 protein. Here the sample spans 20,000 to 25,000 distinct CDR3 sequences, around 30% being singletons. The starting template was genomic DNA from bulk tumor, roughly 610 ng per sample. Several biopsies were collected from each primary tumor during surgery. They were spaced as far apart as possible within the tumor mass. Enrolled patients presented with newly diagnosed, previously untreated non-small cell lung cancer and underwent curative surgery. The source material was lung tumor tissue. Receptors were obtained from a middle-aged man with non-small cell lung cancer.

In its sample, this clonotype is medium-sized. The chain carries TRBV27 and TRBJ2-3; no firm D call. Trimming took 4 bases from V and 2 from J, leaving 10 bases between them. Germline values: CDR1 MNHEY, CDR2 SMNVEV (reference sequence). The length of the CDR3 is 14 residues. Written as DNA, the CDR3 is TGTGCCAGCAGTTGGAACGATCTCACAGATACGCAGTATTTT. Translation gives CASSWNDLTDTQYF.

By proportion, this clonotype is medium-sized. The chain recombines TRBV12-3 or TRBV12-4 with TRBJ2-1; no clear D. This CDR3 region has 13 residues. V was clipped by 5 bases and J by 9 bases, with 14 bases between them. The CDR3 bases are TGTGCCAGCAGTCTACAATTGGGTGGTGAGCAGTTCTTC. As protein: CASSLQLGGEQFF.

The sample holds many counts of this clonotype. The chain joins TRBV11-2 to TRBJ2-7; D gene unclear. This CDR3 contains 12 residues. V lost 3 bases and J lost 3, with 6 bases in between. Germline CDR1 is SGHAT and CDR2 is FQNNGV. The CDR3 region is CASSLIGYEQYF. CDR3 coding DNA: TGTGCCAGCAGCTTGATAGGCTACGAGCAGTACTTC.

There are a few counts of this clonotype. The CDR3 loop reads CASSPSGSRETQYF. In DNA, the CDR3 is TGCGCCAGCAGCCCTAGCGGATCTAGGGAGACCCAGTACTTC. The V gene is TRBV5-1, the J gene TRBJ2-5; 7 bases map to TRBD2. The germline gives CDR1 SGHRS, CDR2 YFSETQ. There are 14 residues in the CDR3. J lost 5 bases, V lost 4 bases, and 8 bases had no gene match.

In this sample, this clonotype is medium-sized. The V and J genes are TRBV27 and TRBJ1-1; 7 nucleotides line up with TRBD1. The CDR3 consists of 13 residues. J lost 5 bases, V lost 6 bases, and 6 bases had no gene match. Germline V gene sequence: CDR1 MNHEY, CDR2 SMNVEV (reference sequence). The CDR3 bases are TGTGCCAGCAGCCTCTACAGGGGTACTGAAGCTTTCTTT. The encoded protein is CASSLYRGTEAFF.

This clonotype was detected many times. The V gene is TRBV30, the J gene TRBJ1-1; no reliable D call. This CDR3 has 13 amino acids. Looked up from germline, CDR1 is GTSNPN and CDR2 is SVGIG (reference sequence). Deletions cut 3 bases from V and 2 bases from J, with 10 bases between. The CDR3 DNA is TGTGCCTGGAGGGTCGGCAGCAACACTGAAGCTTTCTTT. Encoded protein: CAWRVGSNTEAFF.

This clonotype has only a few counts. The V call is TRBV19, the J call TRBJ1-1; D uncertain. Between the trimmed V and J ends, which lost 3 bases and 5 bases, there was a span of 10 bases. Germline V gene lookup returns CDR1 LNHDA and CDR2 SQIVND (reference sequence). This CDR3 is built from 13 residues. CDR3 sequence: CASSIRGRTEAFF. The CDR3 DNA follows: TGTGCCAGTAGTATTCGAGGACGGACTGAAGCTTTCTTT.

In regard to this clonotype: This clone may be a read error of a much larger clone one base away. This chain joins TRBV29-1 and TRBJ2-1, with D possibly TRBD1 on 6 matching bases. The CDR3 covers 14 residues. Germline assignment: CDR1 SQVTM and CDR2 ANQGSEA. CDR3 nucleotides: TGCAGCGTTGACCCCCCCGGGACAATCAATGAGCATTTCTTC. It yields the protein CSVDPPGTINEHFF.

Sample share makes this clonotype medium-sized. The V gene is TRBV2, the J gene TRBJ2-6, with a possible D match to TRBD2 (6 bases). Trimming took 8 bases from V and 2 from J, leaving 16 bases between them. In germline, CDR1 is SNHLY, CDR2 FYNNEI. The CDR3 covers 16 residues. The CDR3 region has the DNA TGTGCCAGCGGGGAGTGGAGGGTCGCTGGGGCCAACGTCCTGACTTTC. Translating gives CASGEWRVAGANVLTF.

As concerns this clonotype: One junction end does not reproduce the germline sequence, and a read error may be involved. V is TRBV7-8 and J is TRBJ2-5; D not certain. This CDR3 is built from 14 residues. Per the germline V gene, CDR1 is SGHVS and CDR2 is FQNEAQ. The chain's CDR3 is CASSKGGWSETLYF. The CDR3 region has the DNA TGTGCCAGCAGCAAAGGTGGATGGTCGGAGACCCTGTACTTC.

In this sample, this clonotype turned up a few times. This rearrangement joins TRBV9 to TRBJ1-1; tentative D call: TRBD1 (5 bases). CDR1 SGDLS and CDR2 YYNGEE come from the germline V gene. The CDR3 runs to 14 residues. Deletions cut 0 bases from V and 5 bases from J, with 11 bases between. The CDR3 region is CASSVESGGTEAFF. CDR3 sequence (DNA): TGTGCCAGCAGCGTAGAGTCGGGGGGGACTGAAGCTTTCTTT.

By sample share, this clonotype is medium-sized. The genes are TRBV20-1 and TRBJ1-2; D gene uncertain. The V gene lost 6 bases and the J gene lost 2 bases, with 10 bases spanning the gap. This CDR3 is 12 amino acids long. Germline CDR1 is DFQATT and CDR2 is SNEGSKA (reference sequence). The CDR3 sequence is CSAWSMNYGYTF. CDR3 bases: TGCAGTGCCTGGAGCATGAACTATGGCTACACCTTC.

The rearrangement joins TRBV12-3 or TRBV12-4 to TRBJ2-3; 8 positions agree with TRBD1. This CDR3 is 14 amino acids long. The ends lost 8 bases at V and 1 base at J; junction bases unmatched: 5. CDR3 DNA: TGTGCCAGCGTTCAGGGGGCAGGCACAGATACGCAGTATTTT. It is translated as CASVQGAGTDTQYF.

This clonotype appeared many times. The J gene is TRBJ1-6, the V gene TRBV6-1; a weak D match, TRBD1 (5 bases). The CDR3 covers 16 residues. CDR1 and CDR2 from the germline V gene are MNHNS and SASEGT. Trimming removed 6 bases from V and 10 bases from J, with 22 bases in between. The CDR3 here is CASRPLSMGGGSPLHF. The CDR3 DNA sequence: TGTGCCAGCAGGCCTCTCTCAATGGGGGGTGGGTCACCCCTCCACTTT.

The CDR3 nucleotides are TGTGCCATCAGACCCGGACTAGCGGACACAGATACGCAGTATTTT. Protein sequence: CAIRPGLADTDTQYF. The V call is TRBV10-3, the J call TRBJ2-3; 10 bases are shared with TRBD2. Unmatched junction bases numbered 5, after V lost 6 bases and J lost 2 bases. The CDR3 runs 15 residues. The germline V gene encodes CDR1 ENHRY and CDR2 SYGVKD.

The rearrangement joins TRBV7-9 to TRBJ2-1; 12 positions match TRBD2. The ends lost 6 bases at V and 9 bases at J; junction bases unmatched: 9. CDR3 length equals 15 residues. Germline loops: CDR1 SEHNR, CDR2 FQNEAQ (reference sequence). The CDR3 region has the DNA TGTGCCAGCAGTGCGACTAGCGGGAGACGGGGTGAGCAGTTCTTC. This encodes CASSATSGRRGEQFF.

This clonotype was observed a few times. The V gene is TRBV6-1, the J gene TRBJ2-2; TRBD2 is a possible D gene (6 bases). CDR3 length equals 15 residues. CDR1 is MNHNS, CDR2 SASEGT, per germline. V lost 4 bases and J 2 bases, leaving 11 bases between the germline ends. The CDR3 is CASSVRGINTGELFF. In DNA, the CDR3 is TGTGCCAGCAGTGTCCGGGGGATTAACACCGGGGAGCTGTTTTTT.